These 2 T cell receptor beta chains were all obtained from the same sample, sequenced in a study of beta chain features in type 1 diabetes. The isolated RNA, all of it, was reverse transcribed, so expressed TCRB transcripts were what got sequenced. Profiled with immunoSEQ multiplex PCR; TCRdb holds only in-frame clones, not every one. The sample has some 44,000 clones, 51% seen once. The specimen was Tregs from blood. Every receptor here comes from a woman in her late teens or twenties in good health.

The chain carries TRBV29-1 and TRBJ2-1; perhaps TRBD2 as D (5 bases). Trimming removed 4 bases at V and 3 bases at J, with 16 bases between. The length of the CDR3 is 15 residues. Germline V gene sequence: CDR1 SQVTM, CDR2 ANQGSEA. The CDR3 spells CSVGSGIQVYNEQFF. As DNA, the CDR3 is TGCAGCGTTGGGTCCGGGATCCAGGTCTACAATGAGCAGTTCTTC.

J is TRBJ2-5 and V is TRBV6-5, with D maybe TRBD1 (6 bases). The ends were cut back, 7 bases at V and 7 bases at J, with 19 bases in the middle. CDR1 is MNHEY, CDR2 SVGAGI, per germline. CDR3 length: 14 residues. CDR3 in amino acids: CASISDGGVGTQYF. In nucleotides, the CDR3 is TGTGCCAGCATTTCCGATGGGGGCGTCGGGACCCAGTACTTC.